The rows below give T cell receptor beta chains drawn from one sample of a study of human T cells and chemical hapten exposure. Each CDR3 protein is one row after TCRdb ran MiXCR on the RACE reads. This sample has roughly 86,000 distinct CDR3 sequences, with 10% found just once. The sample in question was whole blood, obtained in connection with sensitization to the hapten diphenylcyclopropenone (DPC). The receptors were gathered from a man aged 40-49 years with alopecia areata. Some clones in this sample may be carry-over from other donors' samples. CDR3s leave out the opening cysteine and the closing phenylalanine or tryptophan. D genes are given only for firm matches. For some rows the clone size is stated as once, few or many, or as a class when expanded; others skip it.

d_gene,v_gene,j_gene,abundance,len,CDR3aa
TRBD1,TRBV20-1,TRBJ1-1,few,11,SAETGVEVVAF
TRBD2,TRBV5-1,TRBJ2-5,few,14,ASSLAVAGIQETQY
-,TRBV9,TRBJ2-7,few,12,ASSVEGSDYEQY
TRBD2,TRBV20-1,TRBJ2-4,many,17,SAAQGVLAGGLAKNIQY
-,TRBV6-2/TRBV6-3,TRBJ1-2,many,10,ASSYDWNGYT
TRBD1,TRBV3-1,TRBJ1-5,few,12,ASSQRDRVQAQH
-,TRBV4-2,TRBJ2-5,many,13,ASSQVQAEAETQY
-,TRBV6-4,TRBJ1-1,many,12,ASSRTGQNTEAF
TRBD2,TRBV6-2/TRBV6-3,TRBJ2-3,-,12,ASRERGGTDTQY
-,TRBV29-1,TRBJ2-3,many,11,SVEDRETDTQY
-,TRBV20-1,TRBJ2-1,-,15,SARDLQRADSYNEQF
-,TRBV29-1,TRBJ1-1,-,9,SVDKNTEAF
-,TRBV9,TRBJ2-1,few,17,ASSHWPGRGSFPHNEQF
TRBD1,TRBV5-1,TRBJ1-1,few,14,ASSLEGQGRRDEAF
-,TRBV4-3,TRBJ1-4,few,12,ASSQDLNNEKLF
-,TRBV2,TRBJ1-1,-,11,ASRWRGGDEAF
-,TRBV29-1,TRBJ2-5,-,11,SVEIVQWETQY
TRBD2,TRBV29-1,TRBJ2-3,many,14,SVPSGRARLVDTQY
TRBD1,TRBV7-6,TRBJ2-3,-,13,ASSLATGGTDTQY
TRBD1,TRBV6-5,TRBJ1-2,few,11,ASSYRTGYGYT
-,TRBV5-1,TRBJ2-2,-,14,ASRLGAGPNTGELF
-,TRBV29-1,TRBJ1-3,many,11,SVEAFSGNTIY
TRBD2,TRBV5-1,TRBJ2-3,-,13,ASSQAGATTDTQY
-,TRBV5-4,TRBJ2-5,many,13,ASSNRDNYQETQY
-,TRBV5-4,TRBJ2-3,few,12,ASSLRWVTDTQY
-,TRBV20-1,TRBJ1-1,few,13,SARDSKGLETEAF
-,TRBV6-1,TRBJ2-7,few,10,ATSEGTYEQY
-,TRBV6-5,TRBJ2-6,-,14,ASSYRPTGGANVLT
-,TRBV6-6,TRBJ1-2,-,12,ASTTGSAVGGYT
-,TRBV5-1,TRBJ2-7,few,11,ASSLAGTHEQY
-,TRBV11-2,TRBJ2-3,-,12,ASSSLESTDAQY
TRBD2,TRBV2,TRBJ2-1,-,13,ASSERGGWFDEQF
TRBD2,TRBV28,TRBJ2-3,few,16,ASSPLAGGPIATDTQY
-,TRBV5-6,TRBJ2-1,few,11,ASSSGRTNEQF
TRBD1,TRBV6-5,TRBJ1-1,many,13,ASSYSWDSIAEAF
-,TRBV4-3,TRBJ1-1,few,13,ASSQDGEGVTEAF
TRBD2,TRBV29-1,TRBJ2-1,few,16,SVESRLAGQRSYNEQF
-,TRBV7-2,TRBJ2-3,few,10,ASSRYRDTQY
TRBD1,TRBV5-1,TRBJ1-1,-,12,ASRGTVLNTEAF
TRBD1,TRBV7-2,TRBJ1-6,few,10,ASSRQGSPLH
TRBD1,TRBV5-6,TRBJ2-7,few,13,ASRPGTGGNREQY
-,TRBV20-1,TRBJ1-2,many,11,SMLEGSSYGYT
TRBD1,TRBV9,TRBJ1-2,many,14,ASSVGRTGDNYGYT
-,TRBV3-1,TRBJ1-3,many,11,ASSQGRRDTIY
-,TRBV14,TRBJ2-3,-,13,ASSQPGLSTDTQY
-,TRBV29-1,TRBJ2-4,-,11,SVDGTVQGIQY
-,TRBV7-8,TRBJ1-2,many,12,ASSLTSTQYGYT
-,TRBV5-4,TRBJ1-2,many,13,ASSLVGGTNYGYT
-,TRBV2,TRBJ2-7,-,12,ASSRELATGEQY